The 31 T cell receptor beta chains below all came from one sample that was sequenced in a study of blood T cell repertoires in COVID-19. Method: immunoSEQ multiplex PCR; TCRdb's copy keeps in-frame clones and lacks some. Of 150,000 or so clones listed, approximately 85% were seen once; the top ten hold over 0.55%. Sequencing was carried out using peripheral blood. All receptors come from a man aged 55 to 70 with COVID-19, enrolled during active disease.

The J gene is TRBJ2-1, the V gene TRBV14; 9 bases are shared with TRBD2. The germline V gene encodes CDR1 SGHDN and CDR2 FVKESK. V lost 5 bases to trimming and J lost 6 bases; unmatched junction nucleotides: 8. The CDR3 extends over 15 amino acids. CDR3 residues: CASSYLAGLGNEQFF. Written as DNA, the CDR3 is TGTGCCAGCAGCTACCTAGCGGGGCTTGGCAATGAGCAGTTCTTC.

Only a few counts were recorded for this clone. CDR3 loop: CASSPQGTGNSPLHF. The CDR3 bases are TGTGCCAGCAGCCCCCAAGGGACAGGGAATTCACCCCTCCACTTT. The chain combines TRBV3-1 (or the pseudogene TRBV3-2) with TRBJ1-6; 9 nucleotides agree with TRBD1. Germline V gene lookup returns CDR1 LGHDT and CDR2 YNNKEL (reference sequence). J was trimmed by 7 bases and V by 4 bases; bases with no gene match: 5. The CDR3 consists of 15 residues.

V and J are TRBV19 and TRBJ1-2; a possible D gene is TRBD1 (5 bases). The germline V and J ends were trimmed by 5 bases and 4 bases, with 17 bases remaining between them. Germline V lookup: CDR1 LNHDA, CDR2 SQIVND (reference sequence). CDR3 length: 15 amino acids. The CDR3 loop reads CASSSTGGRTYGYTF. Here the CDR3 DNA reads TGTGCCAGTAGTTCCACGGGGGGACGCACCTATGGCTACACCTTC. Drawing the rest from reference TRBV19 and TRBJ1-2, the complete variable domain is DGGITQSPKYLFRKEGQNVTLSCEQNLNHDAMYWYRQDPGQGLRLIYYSQIVNDFQKGDIAEGYSVSREKKESFPLTVTSAQKNPTAFYLCASSSTGGRTYGYTFGSGTRLTVV.

This rearrangement joins TRBV4-3 to TRBJ1-2, with 10 positions matching TRBD1. CDR1 LGHNA and CDR2 YSLEER come from the germline V gene. The CDR3 is 18 residues long. Unmatched junction bases numbered 9, after V lost 0 bases and J lost 2 bases. DNA of the CDR3: TGCGCCAGCAGCCAAGACGCGACAGGGGGCGTCGGGAACTATGGCTACACCTTC. Its protein is CASSQDATGGVGNYGYTF.

V gene TRBV3-1 (or the pseudogene TRBV3-2) combines with J gene TRBJ1-5; D ambiguous. Trimming stripped 1 base from V and 7 bases from J, with 11 bases between. Germline V gene lookup returns CDR1 LGHDT and CDR2 YNNKEL (reference sequence). This CDR3 is 14 amino acids long. CDR3 sequence: CASSQGYEQQPQHF. DNA for the CDR3: TGTGCCAGCAGCCAAGGGTATGAGCAACAGCCCCAGCATTTT.

The V gene is TRBV10-3, the J gene TRBJ1-5; D gene unclear. The V end was cut by 4 bases, the J end by 1 base, with 8 bases between. Germline V lookup: CDR1 ENHRY, CDR2 SYGVKD. CDR3 size: 14 residues. CDR3 sequence: CAISGGVSNQPQHF. In nucleotides, the CDR3 is TGTGCCATCAGTGGCGGGGTAAGCAATCAGCCCCAGCATTTT.

V is TRBV13 and J is TRBJ2-5, with D tentatively TRBD2 (7 bases). The V gene lost 5 bases and the J gene lost 9 bases, with 28 bases spanning the gap. The CDR3 has 17 amino acids. CDR1 and CDR2 (germline): PRHDT, FYEKMQ (reference sequence). The chain's CDR3 is CASSPAGGRGRGAAQYF. The CDR3 DNA sequence: TGTGCCAGCAGCCCTGCCGGGGGGCGGGGTCGTGGAGCGGCCCAGTACTTC.

Remarks on this clone: The identical CDR3 is also encoded by other nucleotide sequences in the sample. The rearrangement uses TRBV11-3 and TRBJ1-1; D might be TRBD1 (5 bases). The CDR3 has 13 amino acids. Between the trimmed V and J ends, which lost 5 bases and 1 base, there was a span of 8 bases. Germline CDR1 is SGHNT and CDR2 is YENEEA. The CDR3 loop reads CASSSTGNTEAFF. CDR3 coding DNA: TGTGCCAGCAGCAGTACAGGGAACACTGAAGCTTTCTTT.

The chain carries TRBV5-1 and TRBJ1-1, with D possibly TRBD1 on 5 matching bases. Trimming shortened V by 0 bases and J by 8 bases, and 17 bases separated the two germline ends. CDR1 and CDR2 (germline): SGHRS, YFSETQ. The CDR3 contains 15 residues. The DNA for the CDR3 is TGCGCCAGCAGCTTGGCTTCAAACGGGGGATCGGAAGCTTTCTTT. Residues: CASSLASNGGSEAFF.

This sequence joins TRBV7-9 and TRBJ2-7; 9 bases map to TRBD1. There are 15 residues in the CDR3. Germline trimming cut 7 bases from V and 2 bases from J; bases unmatched to any gene: 9. CDR1 and CDR2 (germline): SEHNR, FQNEAQ (reference sequence). The CDR3 DNA reads as TGTGCCAGCACACTCCTGGACAGGGGCCCCTACGAGCAGTACTTC. Its protein is CASTLLDRGPYEQYF.

V is TRBV6-2 or TRBV6-3 and J is TRBJ1-5; 9 nucleotides line up with TRBD1. This CDR3 spans 17 amino acids. Germline V CDR1 and CDR2: MNHEY, SVGEGT. V lost 0 bases to trimming and J lost 6 bases; unmatched junction nucleotides: 9. The CDR3 sequence is CASSYSKNRGPGQPQHF. In DNA, the CDR3 is TGTGCCAGCAGTTACTCTAAAAACAGGGGGCCGGGTCAGCCCCAGCATTTT.

The chain carries TRBV15 and TRBJ1-5; 9 nucleotides match TRBD1. Unmatched junction bases numbered 7, after V lost 5 bases and J lost 5 bases. Germline V gene lookup returns CDR1 LNHNV and CDR2 YYDKDF (reference sequence). This CDR3 contains 15 residues. The CDR3 bases are TGTGCCACCAGCGCTGGACAGGGGAACTATCAGCCCCAGCATTTT. Translated, it gives CATSAGQGNYQPQHF. The whole variable domain, remainder taken from reference TRBV15 and TRBJ1-5, is DAMVIQNPRYQVTQFGKPVTLSCSQTLNHNVMYWYQQKSSQAPKLLFHYYDKDFNNEADTPDNFQSRRPNTSFCFLDIRSPGLGDTAMYLCATSAGQGNYQPQHFGDGTRLSIL.

The CDR3 loop reads CASSPAAGGPYEQYF. The CDR3 nucleotides are TGTGCCAGCAGCCCCGCAGCGGGGGGGCCCTACGAGCAGTACTTC. The V call is TRBV3-1 (or the pseudogene TRBV3-2), the J call TRBJ2-7, with 10 positions matching TRBD2. This CDR3 region has 15 residues. The germline CDR1 and CDR2 sequences are LGHDT and YNNKEL (reference sequence). Losses at the gene ends were 4 bases for V and 2 bases for J; bases not matched to a gene: 5.

The rearrangement joins TRBV9 to TRBJ2-3; no firm D call. V was shortened by 4 bases and J by 2 bases, with 11 bases between the two germline ends. Germline CDR1 reads SGDLS; CDR2 reads YYNGEE. This CDR3 is 14 amino acids long. The CDR3 region has the DNA TGTGCCAGCAGCCCAAGCGTGCTCACAGATACGCAGTATTTT. It yields the protein CASSPSVLTDTQYF.

The chain joins TRBV7-9 to TRBJ1-1; D call uncertain. Germline CDR1 reads SEHNR; CDR2 reads FQNEAQ (reference sequence). V lost 1 base and J 0 bases, leaving 3 bases between the germline ends. CDR3 size: 13 residues. CDR3 nucleotides: TGTGCCAGCAGCTTAGATATGAACACTGAAGCTTTCTTT. It is translated as CASSLDMNTEAFF.

This clone appeared a single time. The chain recombines TRBV7-9 with TRBJ2-1; D possibly corresponds to TRBD1 (6 bases). Germline V gives CDR1 SEHNR, CDR2 FQNEAQ (reference sequence). The CDR3 consists of 12 residues. V lost 1 base and J 14 bases, leaving 12 bases between the germline ends. The CDR3 nucleotides read TGTGCCAGCAGCTTAGATCAGGGGATGGAGTTCTTC. Its translation: CASSLDQGMEFF. Combining the CDR3 with reference TRBV7-9 and TRBJ2-1 gives the whole variable domain DTGVSQNPRHKITKRGQNVTFRCDPISEHNRLYWYRQTLGQGPEFLTYFQNEAQLEKSRLLSDRFSAERPKGSFSTLEIQRTEQGDSAMYLCASSLDQGMEFFGPGTRLTVL.

This chain uses TRBV3-1 (or the pseudogene TRBV3-2) with TRBJ2-7; a possible D gene is TRBD1 (6 bases). Germline CDR1 LGHDT, CDR2 YNNKEL (reference sequence). The CDR3 sequence is 12 residues long. Trimming left V 4 bases short and J 3 bases short, with 7 bases between. This CDR3 is CASSRTDYEQYF. The CDR3 bases are TGTGCCAGCAGCCGGACAGACTACGAGCAGTACTTC.

The V and J genes are TRBV5-5 and TRBJ2-7, with a possible D match to TRBD2 (5 bases). Trimming shortened V by 0 bases and J by 4 bases, and 14 bases separated the two germline ends. Germline assignment: CDR1 SGHKS and CDR2 YYEKEE (reference sequence). CDR3 length: 15 amino acids. CDR3 in amino acids: CASSLVGQEEYEQYF. DNA of the CDR3: TGTGCCAGCAGCTTGGTCGGCCAGGAGGAGTACGAGCAGTACTTC.

The J gene is TRBJ1-2, the V gene TRBV2, with D tentatively TRBD1 (6 bases). Between the trimmed V and J ends, which lost 0 bases and 3 bases, there was a span of 17 bases. Germline V gives CDR1 SNHLY, CDR2 FYNNEI. The CDR3 extends over 17 amino acids. DNA for the CDR3: TGTGCCAGCAGTGAAGCGCAGAAAGGGCCAGGGGACTATGGCTACACCTTC. This translates into CASSEAQKGPGDYGYTF.

The chain carries TRBV5-1 and TRBJ2-6, with D possibly matching TRBD1 (6 bases). CDR1 is SGHRS and CDR2 is YFSETQ in the germline V gene. Trimming left V 4 bases short and J 2 bases short, with 10 bases between. The CDR3 has 15 residues. CDR3 sequence reads: CASSLQGAGANVLTF. The CDR3 nucleotides are TGCGCCAGCAGCCTACAGGGAGCTGGGGCCAACGTCCTGACTTTC.

The V and J genes are TRBV29-1 and TRBJ1-1; D call uncertain. This CDR3 region has 11 residues. Germline V gene lookup returns CDR1 SQVTM and CDR2 ANQGSEA. V was clipped by 2 bases and J by 6 bases, with 7 bases between them. The CDR3 DNA is TGCAGCGTTGAACTATTGGCTGAAGCTTTCTTT. Its protein is CSVELLAEAFF.

The chain employs TRBV18 and TRBJ2-3, with a tentative D call TRBD2 (5 bases). V was shortened by 3 bases and J by 3 bases, with 7 bases between the two germline ends. CDR1 and CDR2 (germline): KGHSH, LQKENI. The CDR3 is 13 amino acids. CDR3: CASSPRETDTQYF. The DNA for the CDR3 is TGTGCCAGCTCACCCCGGGAAACAGATACGCAGTATTTT.

The CDR3 loop reads CASSSRQGTNEKLFF. CDR3 in DNA: TGTGCCAGCAGCTCTAGACAGGGGACGAATGAAAAACTGTTTTTT. The chain joins TRBV3-1 (or the pseudogene TRBV3-2) to TRBJ1-4; 8 positions agree with TRBD1. The length of the CDR3 is 15 residues. Germline CDR1 is LGHDT and CDR2 is YNNKEL (reference sequence). V lost 5 bases and J lost 5; bases outside the gene matches: 7.

The chain's CDR3 is CASSGEGFLLGGYTF. In DNA, the CDR3 is TGTGCCAGCAGTGGGGAGGGATTCCTTCTAGGTGGCTACACCTTC. J is TRBJ1-2 and V is TRBV27; D gene uncertain. Trimming shortened V by 5 bases and J by 7 bases, and 20 bases separated the two germline ends. There are 15 residues in the CDR3. The germline V gene has CDR1 MNHEY and CDR2 SMNVEV (reference sequence).

V gene TRBV20-1 combines with J gene TRBJ1-1, with unresolved D. This CDR3 has 15 amino acids. CDR1 and CDR2 from the germline V gene are DFQATT and SNEGSKA (reference sequence). V lost 3 bases and J 0 bases, leaving 14 bases between the germline ends. The DNA for the CDR3 is TGCAGTGCTAGTCGCGGTCGGAGCCTGAACACTGAAGCTTTCTTT. It specifies CSASRGRSLNTEAFF.

This chain uses TRBV29-1 with TRBJ1-5; 9 nucleotides line up with TRBD1. The germline gives CDR1 SQVTM, CDR2 ANQGSEA. The trim removed 5 bases at V and 2 bases at J, leaving 10 bases unmatched. This CDR3 has 16 residues. In DNA, the CDR3 is TGCAGCGTTTCGACAGGGGGGGTAATTGGCAATCAGCCCCAGCATTTT. It codes for CSVSTGGVIGNQPQHF.

Points on this clone: The sample has other DNA sequences that encode this CDR3 too. V is TRBV3-1 (or the pseudogene TRBV3-2) and J is TRBJ1-5; a weak D match, TRBD1 (6 bases). The CDR3 sequence is 14 residues long. The germline CDR1 and CDR2 sequences are LGHDT and YNNKEL (reference sequence). V lost 4 bases and J lost 3, with 10 bases in between. This CDR3 is CASSPGQNNQPQHF. CDR3 bases: TGTGCCAGCAGCCCCGGACAGAACAATCAGCCCCAGCATTTT.

This clone was detected only once. This sequence joins TRBV6-2 or TRBV6-3 and TRBJ1-2; D is perhaps TRBD1 (6 bases). Germline V gene data show CDR1 as MNHEY and CDR2 as SVGEGT. The CDR3 runs to 16 residues. V was cut by 5 bases and J by 4 bases, with 20 bases left in between. CDR3 sequence reads: CASSPISGVRFYGYTF. As DNA, the CDR3 is TGTGCCAGCAGTCCGATTTCAGGGGTGCGTTTCTATGGCTACACCTTC.

The chain has TRBV6-5 and TRBJ2-5, with TRBD1 identical over 7 bases. This CDR3 has 13 amino acids. J lost 6 bases, V lost 1 base, and 2 bases had no gene match. Germline lookup yields CDR1 MNHEY and CDR2 SVGAGI. The CDR3 DNA reads as TGTGCCAGCAGTTACTTACAGGGGCAGACCCAGTACTTC. Translation: CASSYLQGQTQYF.

This clone was detected a few times. The chain links TRBV28 to TRBJ2-2, with TRBD2 as a possible D gene (5 bases). This CDR3 region has 16 residues. With 5 bases removed from V and 4 bases from J, the gap between germline ends came to 17 bases. The V gene's germline CDR1 is MDHEN and CDR2 SYDVKM. This CDR3 reads CASSPERPSGTGELFF. CDR3 bases: TGTGCCAGCAGTCCAGAGCGGCCATCGGGCACCGGGGAGCTGTTTTTT.

The V call is TRBV29-1, the J call TRBJ2-2, with D possibly TRBD1 on 6 matching bases. The CDR3 contains 13 residues. V shed 8 bases and J shed 7 bases, with 17 bases lying between them. CDR1 and CDR2 from the germline V gene are SQVTM and ANQGSEA. The CDR3 DNA sequence: TGCAGCACTGGACAGTTAAGAGACGGGGAGCTGTTTTTT. The encoded protein is CSTGQLRDGELFF.